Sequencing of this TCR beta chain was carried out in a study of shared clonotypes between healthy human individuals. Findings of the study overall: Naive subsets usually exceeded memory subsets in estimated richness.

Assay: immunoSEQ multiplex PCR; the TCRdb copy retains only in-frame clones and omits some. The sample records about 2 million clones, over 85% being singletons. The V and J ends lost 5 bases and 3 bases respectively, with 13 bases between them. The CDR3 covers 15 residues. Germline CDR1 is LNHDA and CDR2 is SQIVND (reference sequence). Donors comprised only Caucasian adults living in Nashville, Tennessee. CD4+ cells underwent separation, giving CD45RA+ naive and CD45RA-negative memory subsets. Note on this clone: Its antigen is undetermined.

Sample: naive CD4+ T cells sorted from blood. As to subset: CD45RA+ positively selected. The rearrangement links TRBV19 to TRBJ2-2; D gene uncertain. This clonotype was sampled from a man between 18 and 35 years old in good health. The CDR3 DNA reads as TGTGCCAGTAGTGAATGGTTTTCTGACACCGGGGAGCTGTTTTTT. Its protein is CASSEWFSDTGELFF.